The next 3 T cell receptor beta chains were all read from a single sample in a study of memory CD8 T cells in hepatitis C reinfection. Here immunoSEQ multiplex PCR was the method, and the copy in TCRdb shows in-frame clones only, minus some. This table has just over 45,000 clones, about 91% appearing once. The time point here: late/post reinfection, 12 to 24 weeks after detection. Sorted cells were sequenced directly ex vivo without any in vitro expansion. The sample was naive CD8+ T cells sorted from blood. These receptors all come from a man aged 18-30 years with hepatitis C virus infection.

The V gene is TRBV5-1, the J gene TRBJ2-2, with TRBD2 matching 7 bases. The germline V gene has CDR1 SGHRS and CDR2 YFSETQ. V lost 6 bases to trimming and J lost 2 bases; unmatched junction nucleotides: 10. The CDR3 covers 16 residues. CDR3 amino acids: CASTSRDYRNTGELFF. The CDR3 DNA follows: TGCGCCAGCACCTCAAGGGACTACAGAAACACCGGGGAGCTGTTTTTT.

The rearrangement uses TRBV28 and TRBJ1-4, with a weak D call TRBD1 (6 bases). The CDR3 extends over 13 amino acids. Per the germline V gene, CDR1 is MDHEN and CDR2 is SYDVKM. Trimming cost V 6 bases and J 8 bases, with 13 bases left between them. The DNA for the CDR3 is TGTGCCAGCAGCGGACAGTCCGAAGAAAAACTGTTTTTT. Residues: CASSGQSEEKLFF.

V is TRBV27 and J is TRBJ1-5; D is uncertain. There are 13 residues in the CDR3. V lost 4 bases and J 7 bases, leaving 11 bases between the germline ends. Per germline, CDR1 MNHEY and CDR2 SMNVEV (reference sequence). CDR3 coding DNA: TGTGCCAGCAGTTGGGAGGTAGACCAGCCCCAGCATTTT. As protein: CASSWEVDQPQHF.